This TCR beta chain was recorded in a study of vaccination effects on CD4 cells after COVID-19. CD4+ T cells specific for antigen were expanded with viral peptide pools by the ViraFEST assay before sequencing. Isolation of CD4+ T cells took place after 10 days of culture. Nucleocapsid antibodies were negative in the vaccine recipients, who had never had SARS-CoV-2 infection. Sequencing used immunoSEQ multiplex PCR; TCRdb keeps in-frame clones, though not all of them. Of some 41,000 clones in the sample, under 70% were seen once. Unmatched junction bases numbered 7, after V lost 5 bases and J lost 4 bases. The germline CDR1 and CDR2 sequences are SEHNR and FQNEAQ (reference sequence). The CDR3 covers 16 residues. In its sample, this clone was seen once. Its antigen is not known.

The clonotype was recovered from a human donor who received a COVID-19 vaccine. This rearrangement joins TRBV7-9 to TRBJ2-6; 8 bases line up with TRBD2. Material: CD4+ T cells from PBMCs cultured with HCoV-OC43 spike peptides, obtained before COVID-19 vaccination. As for subset: HCoV-OC43 spike overlapping peptide pool stimulation. The DNA for the CDR3 is TGTGCCAGCAGCCCCTCCGGGGGGGTCGGGGCCAACGTCCTGACTTTC. Translated: CASSPSGGVGANVLTF.